This T cell receptor beta chain originates from a study of blood T cell repertoires in COVID-19. The protocol was immunoSEQ multiplex PCR, while the TCRdb copy is restricted to in-frame clones and leaves out a portion. The data contain about 270,000 clones, more than 70% of them singletons. A single count supports this clone. The CDR3 loop spans 14 amino acids. V shed 3 bases and J 8 bases; nucleotides not matched to a gene: 5. Germline assignment: CDR1 LNHNV and CDR2 YYDKDF (reference sequence). The chain is built from TRBV15 and TRBJ1-4, with 8 positions matching TRBD1. Sequencing input: PBMCs or T cells enriched from blood (not recorded which). This TCR came from a woman in her sixties in a cohort exposed to, infected with or recovered from COVID-19 (not recorded which). CDR3: CATSRDRVNEKLFF. The CDR3 DNA follows: TGTGCCACCAGCAGGGACAGGGTAAACGAAAAACTGTTTTTT.